Sequencing of this T cell receptor beta chain was carried out in a study of tumor and adjacent non-tumor tissue in lung cancer. Study-wide points: Significantly higher TCR diversity was found in tumor than normal lung.

Three rounds of nested PCR, following a modified ARM-PCR protocol, produced the TCRbeta library. TCRdb reprocessed the multiplex PCR reads with MiXCR, giving one entry per CDR3 protein. The sample holds 95,000 to 150,000 distinct CDR3 sequences, 66% seen once. The template was RNA from unsorted bulk tissue. To note about this clonotype: The antigen remains unidentified. This may be a read error: a much more frequent sequence differs by one nucleotide.

Looked up from germline, CDR1 is MNHEY and CDR2 is SVGAGI. This CDR3 has 14 residues. V shed 4 bases and J shed 7 bases, with 14 bases lying between them. The sequencing sample was made of lung tumor tissue. The sequence was obtained from a man aged 25-45 years with non-small cell lung cancer. The V and J genes are TRBV6-5 and TRBJ2-1; weak D call: TRBD2 (6 bases). CDR3: CASSFNGRWNEQFF. Here the CDR3 DNA reads TGTGCCAGCAGTTTTAACGGGAGATGGAATGAGCAGTTCTTC.